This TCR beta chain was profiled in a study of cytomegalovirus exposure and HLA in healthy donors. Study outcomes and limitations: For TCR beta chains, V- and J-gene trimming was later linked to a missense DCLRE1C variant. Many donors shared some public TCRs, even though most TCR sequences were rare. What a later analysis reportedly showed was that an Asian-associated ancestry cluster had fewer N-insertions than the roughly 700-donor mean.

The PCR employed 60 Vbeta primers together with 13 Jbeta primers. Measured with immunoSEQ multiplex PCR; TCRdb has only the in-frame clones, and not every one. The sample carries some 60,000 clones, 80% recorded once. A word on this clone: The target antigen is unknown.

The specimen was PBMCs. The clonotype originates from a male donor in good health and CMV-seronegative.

This CDR3 is CASSFGTESSYEQYF. The CDR3 DNA is TGTGCCAGCAGCTTCGGGACAGAATCCTCCTACGAGCAGTACTTC. The chain links TRBV7-6 to TRBJ2-7; 7 bases agree with TRBD1. Germline lookup yields CDR1 SGHVS and CDR2 FNYEAQ. The CDR3 contains 15 residues. V shed 3 bases and J 0 bases; nucleotides not matched to a gene: 5.